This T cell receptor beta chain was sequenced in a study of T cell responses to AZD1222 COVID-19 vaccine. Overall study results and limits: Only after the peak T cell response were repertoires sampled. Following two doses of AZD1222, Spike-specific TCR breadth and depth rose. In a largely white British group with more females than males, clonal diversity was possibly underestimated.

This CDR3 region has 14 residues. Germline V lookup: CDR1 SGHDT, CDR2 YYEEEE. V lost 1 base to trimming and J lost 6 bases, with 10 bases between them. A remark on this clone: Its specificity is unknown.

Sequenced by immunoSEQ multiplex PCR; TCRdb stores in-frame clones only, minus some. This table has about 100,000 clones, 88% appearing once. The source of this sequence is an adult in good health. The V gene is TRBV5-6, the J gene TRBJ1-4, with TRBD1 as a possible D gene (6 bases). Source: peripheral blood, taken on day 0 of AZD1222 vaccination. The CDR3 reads CASSLYREDEKLFF. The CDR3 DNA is TGTGCCAGCAGCTTGTACAGGGAGGATGAAAAACTGTTTTTT.